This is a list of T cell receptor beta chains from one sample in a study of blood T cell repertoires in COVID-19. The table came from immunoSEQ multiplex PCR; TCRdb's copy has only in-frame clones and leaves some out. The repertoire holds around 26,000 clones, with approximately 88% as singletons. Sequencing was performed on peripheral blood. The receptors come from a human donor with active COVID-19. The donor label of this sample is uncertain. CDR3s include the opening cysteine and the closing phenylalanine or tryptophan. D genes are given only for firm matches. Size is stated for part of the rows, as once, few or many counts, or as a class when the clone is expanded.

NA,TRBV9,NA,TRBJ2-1,TGTGCCAGCAGCGCCCCTAGCGAATACAATGAGCAGTTCTTC,CASSAPSEYNEQFF
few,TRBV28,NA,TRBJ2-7,TGTGCCAGCACCCCCAACGCGTACGAGCAGTACTTC,CASTPNAYEQYF
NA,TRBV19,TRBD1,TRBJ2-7,TGTGCCAGTAGTGCCGGGACAGGGTCCTACGAGCAGTACTTC,CASSAGTGSYEQYF
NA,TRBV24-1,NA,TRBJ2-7,TGTGCCACCAGTGATTTATACAGCTACGAGCAGTACTTC,CATSDLYSYEQYF
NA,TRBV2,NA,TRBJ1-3,TGTGCATTGGTAGGAGGATCCGGAAACACCATATATTTT,CALVGGSGNTIYF
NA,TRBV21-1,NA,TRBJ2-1,TGTGCCAGCAGCAAGGGAGGCGGACAGGGAGGCTACAATGAGCAGTTCTTC,CASSKGGGQGGYNEQFF
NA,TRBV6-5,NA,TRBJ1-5,TGTGCCAGCACCACTGGGGGCCAGCCCCAGCATTTT,CASTTGGQPQHF
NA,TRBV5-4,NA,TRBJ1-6,TGTGCCAGCAGTTCAGGGGCCTATAATTCACCCCTCCACTTT,CASSSGAYNSPLHF
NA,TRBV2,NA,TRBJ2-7,TGTGCCAGCACCGGAGCCTACGAGCAGTACTTC,CASTGAYEQYF
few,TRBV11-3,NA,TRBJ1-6,TGTGCCAGCAGCTCCTCTCTGTCACCCCTCCACTTT,CASSSSLSPLHF
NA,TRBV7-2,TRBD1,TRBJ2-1,TGTGCCAGCAGCTTAGCGAGACAGGGGCGGCGGCCAGACAATGAGCAGTTCTTC,CASSLARQGRRPDNEQFF
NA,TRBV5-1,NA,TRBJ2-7,TGCGCCAGCACCCGACCCGGGGAAGTTAACGAGCAGTACTTC,CASTRPGEVNEQYF
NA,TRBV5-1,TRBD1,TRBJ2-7,TGCGCCAGCAGCTGGACAGGGGTAGACTACGAGCAGTACTTC,CASSWTGVDYEQYF
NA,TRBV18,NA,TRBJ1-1,TGTGCCAGCTCACTGGGTAGGGGAGGCGTCACTGAAGCTTTCTTT,CASSLGRGGVTEAFF
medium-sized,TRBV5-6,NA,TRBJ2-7,TGTGCCAGCAGCTCGAGACTAGAGGGTGTATACGAGCAGTACTTC,CASSSRLEGVYEQYF
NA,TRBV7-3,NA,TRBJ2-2,TGTGCCAGCAGCTTCGCTCCCGGTCTTCCCGGGGAGCTGTTTTTT,CASSFAPGLPGELFF
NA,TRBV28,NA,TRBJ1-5,TGTGCCAGCAGTCCTCTCGGGGAGGGGAGCAATCAGCCCCAGCATTTT,CASSPLGEGSNQPQHF
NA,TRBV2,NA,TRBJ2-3,TGTGCCAGCATCCTCGCGTCTTCGGATACGCAGTATTTT,CASILASSDTQYF
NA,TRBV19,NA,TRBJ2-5,TGTGCCAGTAGTATAGACAGGGGAGAGACCCAGTACTTC,CASSIDRGETQYF
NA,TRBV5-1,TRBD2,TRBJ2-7,TGCGCCCCCCGGGGGGGGGTCCCCTCCTACGAGCAGTACTTC,CAPRGGVPSYEQYF
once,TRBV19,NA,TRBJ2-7,TGTGCCAGTAGTAGTGAAACGGGAGAGCAGTACTTC,CASSSETGEQYF
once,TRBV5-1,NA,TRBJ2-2,TGCGCCAGCAGCTTGGTTGGGGGCGCGGACACCGGGGAGCTGTTTTTT,CASSLVGGADTGELFF
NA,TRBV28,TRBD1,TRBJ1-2,TGTGCCAGCAGGCCACCTGGGACAGGGCGATATGGCTACACCTTC,CASRPPGTGRYGYTF
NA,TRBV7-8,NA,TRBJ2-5,TGTGCCAGCAGCGCGGCGGGGCAAGAGACCCAGTACTTC,CASSAAGQETQYF
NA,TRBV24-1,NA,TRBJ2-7,TGTGCCACTGCGATGATTGCCTACGAGCAGTACTTC,CATAMIAYEQYF